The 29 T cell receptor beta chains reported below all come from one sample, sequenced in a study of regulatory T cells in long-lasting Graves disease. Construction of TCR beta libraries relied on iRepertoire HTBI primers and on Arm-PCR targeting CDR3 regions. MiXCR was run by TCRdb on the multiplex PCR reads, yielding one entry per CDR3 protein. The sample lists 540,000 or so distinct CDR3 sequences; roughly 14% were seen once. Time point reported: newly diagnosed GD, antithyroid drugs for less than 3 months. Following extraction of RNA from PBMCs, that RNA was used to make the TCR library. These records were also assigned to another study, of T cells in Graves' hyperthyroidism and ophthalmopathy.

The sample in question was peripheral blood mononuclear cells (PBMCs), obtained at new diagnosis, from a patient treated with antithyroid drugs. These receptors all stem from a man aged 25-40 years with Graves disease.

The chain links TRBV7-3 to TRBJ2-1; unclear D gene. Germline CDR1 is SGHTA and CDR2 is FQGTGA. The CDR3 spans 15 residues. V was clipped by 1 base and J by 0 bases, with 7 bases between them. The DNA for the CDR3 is TGTGCCAGCAGCTTAAACCGGGTCTCCTACAATGAGCAGTTCTTC. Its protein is CASSLNRVSYNEQFF.

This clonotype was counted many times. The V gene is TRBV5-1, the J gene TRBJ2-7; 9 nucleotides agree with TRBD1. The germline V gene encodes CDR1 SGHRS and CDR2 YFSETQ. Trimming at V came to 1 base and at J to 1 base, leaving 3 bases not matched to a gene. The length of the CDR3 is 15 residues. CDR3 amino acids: CASSLLTGGSYEQYF. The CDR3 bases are TGCGCCAGCAGCTTGTTGACAGGGGGTTCCTACGAGCAGTACTTC.

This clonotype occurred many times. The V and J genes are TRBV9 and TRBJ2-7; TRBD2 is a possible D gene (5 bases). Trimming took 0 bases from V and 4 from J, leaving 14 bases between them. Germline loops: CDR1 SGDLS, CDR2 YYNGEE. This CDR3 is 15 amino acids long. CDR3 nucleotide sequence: TGTGCCAGCAGCGTAGCACTAGGAGCAAATTACGAGCAGTACTTC. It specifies CASSVALGANYEQYF. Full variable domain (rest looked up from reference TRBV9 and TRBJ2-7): DSGVTQTPKHLITATGQRVTLRCSPRSGDLSVYWYQQSLDQGLQFLIQYYNGEERAKGNILERFSAQQFPDLHSELNLSSLELGDSALYFCASSVALGANYEQYFGPGTRLTVT.

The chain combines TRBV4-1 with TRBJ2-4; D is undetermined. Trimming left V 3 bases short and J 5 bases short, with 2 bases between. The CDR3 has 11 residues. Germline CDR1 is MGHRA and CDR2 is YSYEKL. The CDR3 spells CASSQENIQYF. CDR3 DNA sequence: TGCGCCAGCAGCCAGGAAAACATTCAGTACTTC.

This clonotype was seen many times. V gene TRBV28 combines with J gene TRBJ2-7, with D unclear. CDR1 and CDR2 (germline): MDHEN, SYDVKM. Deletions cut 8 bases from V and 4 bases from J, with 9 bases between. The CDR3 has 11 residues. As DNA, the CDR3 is TGTGCCAGCGGGATTCTGTACGAGCAGTACTTC. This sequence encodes CASGILYEQYF.

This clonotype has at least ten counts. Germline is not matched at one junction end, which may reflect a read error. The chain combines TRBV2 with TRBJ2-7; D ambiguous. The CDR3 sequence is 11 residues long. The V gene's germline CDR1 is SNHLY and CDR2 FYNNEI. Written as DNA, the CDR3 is TGTGCCAGCAGTGAAGGCCCAGGTAGGGACTTC. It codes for CASSEGPGRDF.

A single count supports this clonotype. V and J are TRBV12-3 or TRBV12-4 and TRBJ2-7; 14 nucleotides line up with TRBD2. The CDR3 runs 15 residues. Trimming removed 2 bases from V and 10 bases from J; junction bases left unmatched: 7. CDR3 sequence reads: CASSLRLAGGPQQYF. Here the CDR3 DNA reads TGTGCCAGCAGTTTAAGACTAGCGGGAGGGCCTCAACAGTACTTC.

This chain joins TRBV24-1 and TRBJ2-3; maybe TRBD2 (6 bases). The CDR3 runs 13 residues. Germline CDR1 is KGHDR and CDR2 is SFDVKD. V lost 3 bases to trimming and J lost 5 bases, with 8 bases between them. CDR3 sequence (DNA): TGTGCCACCAGTGATGGGACTGTAGATACGCAGTATTTT. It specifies CATSDGTVDTQYF.

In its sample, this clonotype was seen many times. DNA for the CDR3: TGTGCCAGCAGCTTACCCGGACTAGCTCTCGACGAGCAGTACTTC. Translating gives CASSLPGLALDEQYF. The chain is built from TRBV7-8 and TRBJ2-7, with TRBD2 matching 8 bases. The V gene end was trimmed by 2 bases and the J gene end by 5 bases; junction bases not matched to a gene: 8. The germline gives CDR1 SGHVS, CDR2 FQNEAQ. CDR3 length equals 15 residues.

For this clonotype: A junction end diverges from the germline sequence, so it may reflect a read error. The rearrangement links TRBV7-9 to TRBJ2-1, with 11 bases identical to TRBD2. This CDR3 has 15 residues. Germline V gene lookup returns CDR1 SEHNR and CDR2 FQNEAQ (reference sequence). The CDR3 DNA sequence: TGCGCCAGTCTGACAACTAGCGGGAGTAAAAATGAGCAGTTCTTC. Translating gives CASLTTSGSKNEQFF.

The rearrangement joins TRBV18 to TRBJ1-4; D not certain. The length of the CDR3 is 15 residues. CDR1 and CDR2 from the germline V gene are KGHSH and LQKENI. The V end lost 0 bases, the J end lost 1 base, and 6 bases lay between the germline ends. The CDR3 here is CASSPPHKTNEKLFF. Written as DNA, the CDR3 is TGTGCCAGCTCACCACCGCACAAAACTAATGAAAAACTGTTTTTT.

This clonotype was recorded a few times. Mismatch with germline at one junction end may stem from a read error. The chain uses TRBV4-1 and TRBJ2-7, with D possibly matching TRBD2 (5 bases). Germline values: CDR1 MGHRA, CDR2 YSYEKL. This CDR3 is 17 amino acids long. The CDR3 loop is CASSQDGWVPNTGELYF. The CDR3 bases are TGCGCCAGCAGCCAAGACGGGTGGGTGCCGAACACCGGGGAGCTGTACTTC.

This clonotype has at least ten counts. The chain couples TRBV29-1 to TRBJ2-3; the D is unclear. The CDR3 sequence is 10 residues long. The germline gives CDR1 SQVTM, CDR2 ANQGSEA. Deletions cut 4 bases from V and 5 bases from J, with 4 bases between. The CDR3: CSVGEDTQYF. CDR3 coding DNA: TGCAGCGTTGGTGAAGATACGCAGTATTTT.

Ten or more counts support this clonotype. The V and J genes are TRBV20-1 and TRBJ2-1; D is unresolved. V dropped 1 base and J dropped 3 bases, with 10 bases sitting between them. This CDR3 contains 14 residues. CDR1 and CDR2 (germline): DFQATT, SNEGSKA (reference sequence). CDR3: CSARAPTIYNEQFF. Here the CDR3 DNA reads TGCAGTGCTAGAGCGCCCACAATCTACAATGAGCAGTTCTTC.

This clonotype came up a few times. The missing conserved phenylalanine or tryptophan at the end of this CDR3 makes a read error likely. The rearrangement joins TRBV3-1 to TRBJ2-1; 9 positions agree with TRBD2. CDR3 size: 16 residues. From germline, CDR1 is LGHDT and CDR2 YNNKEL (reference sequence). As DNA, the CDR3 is TGTGCCAGCAGCCAAGGGTTCGGACTAGCGACCAATAAGCAGTTCCTC. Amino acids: CASSQGFGLATNKQFL.

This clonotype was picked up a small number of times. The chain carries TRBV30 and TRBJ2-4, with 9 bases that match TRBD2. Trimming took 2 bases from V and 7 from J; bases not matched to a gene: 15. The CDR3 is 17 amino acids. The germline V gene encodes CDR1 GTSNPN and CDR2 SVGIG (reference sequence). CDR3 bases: TGTGCCTGGAGTCAACGCGGGGGGGGGACCCTAAAGAACATTCAGTACTTC. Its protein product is CAWSQRGGGTLKNIQYF.

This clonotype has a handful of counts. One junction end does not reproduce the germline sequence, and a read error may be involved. Here the CDR3 reads CASSLPGNTICF. As DNA, the CDR3 is TGTGCCAGCAGTTTACCCGGAAACACCATATGTTTT. The V gene is TRBV27, the J gene TRBJ1-3; D not certain. CDR3 length equals 12 residues. Germline CDR1 MNHEY, CDR2 SMNVEV (reference sequence).

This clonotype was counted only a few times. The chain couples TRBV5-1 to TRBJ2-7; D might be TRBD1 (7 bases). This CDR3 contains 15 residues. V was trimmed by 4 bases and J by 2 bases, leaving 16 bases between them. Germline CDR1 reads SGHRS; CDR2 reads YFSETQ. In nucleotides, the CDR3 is TGCGCCAGCAGCCGGGACTCACAGGGGCCCTACGAGCAGTACTTC. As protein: CASSRDSQGPYEQYF.

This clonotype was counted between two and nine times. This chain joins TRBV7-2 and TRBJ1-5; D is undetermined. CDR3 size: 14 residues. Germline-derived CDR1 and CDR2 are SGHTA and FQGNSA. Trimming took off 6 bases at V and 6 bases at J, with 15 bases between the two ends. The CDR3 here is CASRLTGGVQPQHF. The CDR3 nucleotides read TGTGCCAGCAGGCTTACCGGTGGGGTTCAGCCCCAGCATTTT. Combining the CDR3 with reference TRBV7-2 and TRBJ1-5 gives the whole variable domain GAGVSQSPSNKVTEKGKDVELRCDPISGHTALYWYRQSLGQGLEFLIYFQGNSAPDKSGLPSDRFSAERTGGSVSTLTIQRTQQEDSAVYLCASRLTGGVQPQHFGDGTRLSIL.

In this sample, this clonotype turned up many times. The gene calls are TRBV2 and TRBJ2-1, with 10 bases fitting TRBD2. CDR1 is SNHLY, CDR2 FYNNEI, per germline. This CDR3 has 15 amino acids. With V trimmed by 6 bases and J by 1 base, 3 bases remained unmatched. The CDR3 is CASSEREGSYNEQFF. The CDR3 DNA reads TGTGCCAGCAGCGAGCGGGAGGGGTCCTACAATGAGCAGTTCTTC.

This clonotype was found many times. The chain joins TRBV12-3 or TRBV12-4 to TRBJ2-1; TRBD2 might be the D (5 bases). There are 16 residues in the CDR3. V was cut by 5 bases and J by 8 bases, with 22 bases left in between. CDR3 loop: CASSRALQLGIDEQFF. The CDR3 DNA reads TGTGCCAGCAGTCGCGCGCTTCAACTAGGCATCGATGAGCAGTTCTTC.

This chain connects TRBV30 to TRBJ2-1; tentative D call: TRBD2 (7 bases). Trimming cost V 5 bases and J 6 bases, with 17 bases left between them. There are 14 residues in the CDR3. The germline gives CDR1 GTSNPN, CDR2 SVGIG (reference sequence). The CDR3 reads CAWEPGGAANEQFF. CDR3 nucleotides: TGTGCCTGGGAGCCGGGGGGCGCAGCCAATGAGCAGTTCTTC.

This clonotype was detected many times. For the CDR3, the DNA is TGTGCCAGCAGCTCCCCGGGACAGGGTATCTCTGGGGCCAACGTCCTGACTTTC. Amino acid sequence: CASSSPGQGISGANVLTF. V is TRBV9 and J is TRBJ2-6; TRBD1 aligns across 9 bases. Germline V gives CDR1 SGDLS, CDR2 YYNGEE. This CDR3 spans 18 amino acids. V was clipped by 4 bases and J by 0 bases; unmatched bases: 8. The full variable domain, its missing parts supplied by reference TRBV9 and TRBJ2-6, is DSGVTQTPKHLITATGQRVTLRCSPRSGDLSVYWYQQSLDQGLQFLIQYYNGEERAKGNILERFSAQQFPDLHSELNLSSLELGDSALYFCASSSPGQGISGANVLTFGAGSRLTVL.

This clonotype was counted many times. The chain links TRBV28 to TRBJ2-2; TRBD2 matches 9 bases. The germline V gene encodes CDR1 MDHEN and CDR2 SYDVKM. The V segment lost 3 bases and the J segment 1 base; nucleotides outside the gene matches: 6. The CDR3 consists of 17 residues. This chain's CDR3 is CASSFPLAGMNTGELFF. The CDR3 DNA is TGTGCCAGCAGTTTTCCCCTAGCGGGGATGAACACCGGGGAGCTGTTTTTT.

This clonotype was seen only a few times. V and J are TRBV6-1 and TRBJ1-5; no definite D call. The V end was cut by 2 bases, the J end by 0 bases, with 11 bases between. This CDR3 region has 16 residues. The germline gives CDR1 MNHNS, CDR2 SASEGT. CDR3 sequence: CASSEIAWYSNQPQHF. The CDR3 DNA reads TGTGCCAGCAGTGAAATAGCCTGGTATAGCAATCAGCCCCAGCATTTT.

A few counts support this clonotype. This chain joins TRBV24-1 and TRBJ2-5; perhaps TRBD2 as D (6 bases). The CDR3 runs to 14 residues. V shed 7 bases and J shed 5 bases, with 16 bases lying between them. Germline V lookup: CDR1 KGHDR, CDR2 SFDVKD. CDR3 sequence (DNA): TGTGCCACCAGGGGACGGGGAGGTGAGGAGACCCAGTACTTC. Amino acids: CATRGRGGEETQYF.

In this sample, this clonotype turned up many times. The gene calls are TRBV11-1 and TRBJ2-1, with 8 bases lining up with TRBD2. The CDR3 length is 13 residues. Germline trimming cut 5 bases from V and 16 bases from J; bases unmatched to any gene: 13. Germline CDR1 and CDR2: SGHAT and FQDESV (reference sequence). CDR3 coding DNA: TGTGCCAGCAGCACGGGGGGGGACTACCCTTACTTCTTC. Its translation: CASSTGGDYPYFF.

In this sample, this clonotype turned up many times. CDR3 sequence (DNA): TGCGCCAGCAGCGAGCGGTCCTACAATGAGCAGTTCTTC. Translated: CASSERSYNEQFF. This rearrangement joins TRBV5-1 to TRBJ2-1; tentatively, D is TRBD2 (5 bases). In germline, CDR1 is SGHRS, CDR2 YFSETQ. There are 13 residues in the CDR3. V was pared by 4 bases and J by 1 base, with 6 bases between.

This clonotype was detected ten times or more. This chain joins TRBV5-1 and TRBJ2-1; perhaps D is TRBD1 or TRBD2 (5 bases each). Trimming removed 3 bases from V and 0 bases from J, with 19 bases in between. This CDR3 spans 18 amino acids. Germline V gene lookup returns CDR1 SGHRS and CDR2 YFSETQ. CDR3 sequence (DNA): TGCGCCAGCAGCTCCGGGGCCTCCCCCCGGAGCTCCTACAATGAGCAGTTCTTC. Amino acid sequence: CASSSGASPRSSYNEQFF.